This T cell receptor beta chain came from a study of molecular identifiers for immune sequencing clone quantification. The CDR3 sequence is 13 residues long. Looked up from germline, CDR1 is SQVTM and CDR2 is ANQGSEA. As regards this clonotype: The junction and the germline gene differ at one end; a read error may be behind it.

Methods described previously, with TCR primers listed, were used for bulk TCR libraries. A single record per CDR3 protein comes from TCRdb applying MiXCR to the PCR reads. The sample comprises about half a million distinct CDR3 sequences, roughly a fifth of which are singletons, and about 0.8% rests with the top ten. A CD8+CD4-CCR7+CD45RA+ gate was used to sort naive CD8 T cells. The rearrangement links TRBV29-1 to TRBJ1-1; D is unresolved. The TCR was taken from a human donor in good health. Some libraries in this study had Jurkat cell RNA spiked in. The specimen was naive CD8+ T cells from blood, with Jurkat cell RNA spiked in. Subset specified: FACS-sorted CD8+CD4-CCR7+CD45RA+ naive T cells. In DNA form, the CDR3 reads TGCAGCGTTCAAGAGACCAGAGGGACTGAAGCTTTCTTT. It is translated as CSVQETRGTEAFF.